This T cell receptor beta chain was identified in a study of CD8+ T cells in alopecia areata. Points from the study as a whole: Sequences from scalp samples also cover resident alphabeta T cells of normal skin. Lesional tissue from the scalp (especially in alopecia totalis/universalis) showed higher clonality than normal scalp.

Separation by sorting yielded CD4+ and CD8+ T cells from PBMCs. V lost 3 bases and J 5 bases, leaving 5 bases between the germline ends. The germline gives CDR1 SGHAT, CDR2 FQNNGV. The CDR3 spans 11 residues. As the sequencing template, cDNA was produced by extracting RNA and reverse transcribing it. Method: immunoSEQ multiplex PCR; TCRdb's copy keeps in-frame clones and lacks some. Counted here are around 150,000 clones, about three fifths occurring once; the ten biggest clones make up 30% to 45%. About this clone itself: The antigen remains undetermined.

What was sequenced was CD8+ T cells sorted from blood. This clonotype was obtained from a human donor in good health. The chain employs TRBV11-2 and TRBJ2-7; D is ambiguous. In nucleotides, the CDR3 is TGTGCCAGCAGCTTGGTGAACGAGCAGTACTTC. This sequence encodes CASSLVNEQYF.